The 21 T cell receptor beta chains given below trace back to one sample, sequenced in a study of shared clonotypes between healthy human individuals. This table comes from immunoSEQ multiplex PCR, and its TCRdb copy is limited to in-frame clones, with some not included. Seen here are roughly 700,000 clones, around 72% observed once, and the top ten hold about 1.7%. Sequenced: memory CD4+ T cells sorted from blood. Subset denoted: CD45RA-negative fraction. The receptors come from a woman aged 25 to 39 in good health.

The chain uses TRBV19 and TRBJ2-3; the D gene is possibly TRBD2 (5 bases). CDR3 length: 15 amino acids. In germline, CDR1 is LNHDA, CDR2 SQIVND (reference sequence). The V gene lost 3 bases and the J gene lost 1 base, with 11 bases spanning the gap. The CDR3 DNA follows: TGTGCCAGTAGTATCGGGGTTGTGGGCACAGATACGCAGTATTTT. Amino acid sequence: CASSIGVVGTDTQYF.

The chain joins TRBV7-9 to TRBJ1-4, with D possibly matching TRBD1 (5 bases). Germline V gene data show CDR1 as SEHNR and CDR2 as FQNEAQ (reference sequence). This CDR3 region has 15 residues. V was cut by 5 bases and J by 4 bases, with 14 bases left in between. The CDR3 here is CASSPLWGGNEKLFF. The DNA of the CDR3 is TGTGCCAGCAGCCCTCTCTGGGGCGGTAATGAAAAACTGTTTTTT.

The genes are TRBV29-1 and TRBJ2-1, with TRBD1 identical over 9 bases. Losses at the gene ends were 7 bases for V and 7 bases for J; bases not matched to a gene: 11. CDR3 size: 14 residues. The germline V gene has CDR1 SQVTM and CDR2 ANQGSEA. CDR3 amino acids: CSGLRRTGANEQFF. CDR3 nucleotide sequence: TGCAGCGGCCTTAGAAGGACAGGGGCAAATGAGCAGTTCTTC.

The CDR3 bases are TGTGCCAGCAGCCAAAGGGCAGATACGCAGTATTTT. It specifies CASSQRADTQYF. The chain joins TRBV14 to TRBJ2-3, with unresolved D. The CDR3 covers 12 residues. Trimming stripped 2 bases from V and 4 bases from J, with 4 bases between. From germline, CDR1 is SGHDN and CDR2 FVKESK.

The chain recombines TRBV2 with TRBJ2-6; 9 nucleotides match TRBD1. The germline gives CDR1 SNHLY, CDR2 FYNNEI. The CDR3 runs 15 residues. After removal of 4 bases from V and 4 bases from J, the junction contained 2 bases not matched to a gene. The CDR3 loop is CASSGDRAGANVLTF. In nucleotides, the CDR3 is TGTGCCAGCAGTGGGGACAGGGCGGGGGCCAACGTCCTGACTTTC.

This sequence joins TRBV30 and TRBJ2-3, with 7 nucleotides matching TRBD1. Germline CDR1 reads GTSNPN; CDR2 reads SVGIG (reference sequence). Unmatched junction bases numbered 10, after V lost 4 bases and J lost 3 bases. The CDR3 is 15 amino acids. The CDR3 DNA sequence: TGTGCCTGGATTCTAAAAGGGGGCGCAACAGATACGCAGTATTTT. This gives the protein CAWILKGGATDTQYF.

This chain links TRBV19 with TRBJ2-3; 8 bases agree with TRBD1. CDR3 size: 16 residues. Germline lookup yields CDR1 LNHDA and CDR2 SQIVND (reference sequence). Unmatched junction bases numbered 10, after V lost 6 bases and J lost 2 bases. Written as DNA, the CDR3 is TGTGCCAGTAGGCAGACAGGGGCTACAAACACAGATACGCAGTATTTT. It translates to CASRQTGATNTDTQYF.

The chain is built from TRBV12-5 and TRBJ2-3; D call uncertain. Germline V CDR1 and CDR2: LGHNT, FRNRAP. V lost 5 bases, J lost 0 bases, and 9 bases lay in between. The CDR3 spans 14 residues. In DNA, the CDR3 is TGTGCTAGTGGTAGAAGTACCAGCACAGATACGCAGTATTTT. Protein: CASGRSTSTDTQYF. Variable domain in full (rest from reference TRBV12-5 and TRBJ2-3): DARVTQTPRHKVTEMGQEVTMRCQPILGHNTVFWYRQTMMQGLELLAYFRNRAPLDDSGMPKDRFSAEMPDATLATLKIQPSEPRDSAVYFCASGRSTSTDTQYFGPGTRLTVL.

The CDR3: CASSQVGRKRGETQYF. DNA for the CDR3: TGCGCCAGCAGCCAAGTCGGCAGGAAAAGAGGGGAGACCCAGTACTTC. V gene TRBV4-1 combines with J gene TRBJ2-5; tentative D call: TRBD2 (5 bases). CDR1 is MGHRA and CDR2 is YSYEKL in the germline V gene. V was trimmed by 1 base and J by 5 bases, leaving 17 bases between them. The CDR3 length is 16 residues.

The V call is TRBV11-2, the J call TRBJ2-3, with TRBD2 matching over 9 bases. The CDR3 totals 17 residues. CDR1 is SGHAT, CDR2 FQNNGV, per germline. V was pared by 5 bases and J by 1 base, with 10 bases of the junction left unmatched. The CDR3 DNA reads TGTGCCAGCAGCCCCGAAACTAGGACTAGCGGCACAGATACGCAGTATTTT. This sequence encodes CASSPETRTSGTDTQYF.

This clone was counted many times. The chain carries TRBV7-9 and TRBJ2-1; 7 bases map to TRBD2. CDR1 is SEHNR, CDR2 FQNEAQ, per germline (reference sequence). The trim removed 3 bases at V and 5 bases at J, leaving 7 bases unmatched. The CDR3 contains 15 residues. CDR3 region: CASSFTGTMNNEQFF. The DNA of the CDR3 is TGTGCCAGCAGCTTTACCGGGACTATGAACAATGAGCAGTTCTTC.

This clone was seen once. V and J are TRBV27 and TRBJ2-7, with D uncertain. CDR1 is MNHEY and CDR2 is SMNVEV in the germline V gene (reference sequence). The V end lost 6 bases, the J end lost 6 bases, and 9 bases lay between the germline ends. The CDR3 is made up of 11 amino acids. As DNA, the CDR3 is TGTGCCAGCAGGGGGTATACCGAGCAGTACTTC. Translated, it gives CASRGYTEQYF.

The count of this clone is one. J is TRBJ1-2 and V is TRBV6-1; D is ambiguous. Looked up from germline, CDR1 is MNHNS and CDR2 is SASEGT. The CDR3 has 14 amino acids. V lost 5 bases and J lost 8, with 18 bases in between. The CDR3 region is CASSSHSGEIGYTF. The CDR3 coding sequence is TGTGCCAGCAGTTCTCACAGCGGAGAAATCGGCTACACCTTC.

A word on this clone: The sample carries other DNA sequences with the same CDR3. The chain combines TRBV6-5 with TRBJ2-7; 8 nucleotides line up with TRBD1. The CDR3 totals 13 residues. The germline CDR1 and CDR2 sequences are MNHEY and SVGAGI. J was trimmed by 3 bases and V by 7 bases; bases with no gene match: 5. CDR3 nucleotide sequence: TGTGCCAGCACTCCCGGGACAGGCTACGAGCAGTACTTC. Its protein product is CASTPGTGYEQYF.

This clone appeared a few times. The chain recombines TRBV5-6 with TRBJ1-1; 7 positions agree with TRBD1. V trimming: 6 bases; J trimming: 11 bases; junction bases outside the gene matches: 22. The CDR3 spans 16 residues. CDR1 is SGHDT, CDR2 YYEEEE, per germline. The CDR3 reads CASIQFGRTGPTAAFF. Here the CDR3 DNA reads TGTGCCAGCATCCAATTCGGCCGGACAGGCCCCACGGCGGCTTTCTTT.

The V gene is TRBV5-4, the J gene TRBJ2-7; the D gene is possibly TRBD2 (5 bases). The ends were cut back, 5 bases at V and 5 bases at J, with 20 bases in the middle. Per the germline V gene, CDR1 is SGHNT and CDR2 is YYREEE (reference sequence). The CDR3 totals 15 residues. CDR3 in DNA: TGTGCCAGCAGTCGATCCACGGCCACGGGAAACGAGCAGTACTTC. This encodes CASSRSTATGNEQYF.

The chain uses TRBV6-1 and TRBJ2-7; D gene unclear. The V end was cut by 5 bases, the J end by 0 bases, with 8 bases between. Per germline, CDR1 MNHNS and CDR2 SASEGT. The CDR3 has 13 residues. The CDR3 DNA reads as TGTGCCAGCAGTCCCGCGAGCTCCTACGAGCAGTACTTC. This sequence encodes CASSPASSYEQYF.

The gene calls are TRBV9 and TRBJ1-3; D might be TRBD1 (6 bases). CDR1 is SGDLS, CDR2 YYNGEE, per germline. Trimming pared 4 bases from V and 1 base from J, leaving 15 bases between. CDR3 length: 16 residues. Here the CDR3 reads CASSPRPTGSGNTIYF. The CDR3, as DNA: TGTGCCAGCAGCCCGAGGCCCACAGGGTCTGGAAACACCATATATTTT. The whole variable domain, filled in from reference TRBV9 and TRBJ1-3, reads DSGVTQTPKHLITATGQRVTLRCSPRSGDLSVYWYQQSLDQGLQFLIQYYNGEERAKGNILERFSAQQFPDLHSELNLSSLELGDSALYFCASSPRPTGSGNTIYFGEGSWLTVV.

V is TRBV5-1 and J is TRBJ1-2, with 7 bases identical to TRBD1. The CDR3 is 14 amino acids. J lost 4 bases, V lost 4 bases, and 7 bases had no gene match. CDR1 SGHRS and CDR2 YFSETQ come from the germline V gene. The CDR3 loop is CASSDREVGYGYTF. The CDR3 DNA follows: TGCGCCAGCAGCGACAGGGAAGTGGGCTATGGCTACACCTTC.

There are a few counts of this clone. The gene calls are TRBV10-1 and TRBJ2-5; TRBD2 matches 11 bases. The germline gives CDR1 WNHNN, CDR2 SYGVQD (reference sequence). Trimming took 6 bases from V and 2 from J; bases not matched to a gene: 8. This CDR3 is 16 amino acids long. CDR3 coding DNA: TGCGCCAGCAGCGGTATTGGGACTAGCGGACAAGAGACCCAGTACTTC. Residues: CASSGIGTSGQETQYF.

The rearrangement joins TRBV12-5 to TRBJ2-1; D gene uncertain. V was clipped by 2 bases and J by 3 bases, with 11 bases between them. Germline CDR1 reads LGHNT; CDR2 reads FRNRAP. The CDR3 runs 15 residues. This CDR3 is CASGLYIAGYNEQFF. CDR3 nucleotides: TGTGCTAGTGGTTTGTACATCGCTGGCTACAATGAGCAGTTCTTC.